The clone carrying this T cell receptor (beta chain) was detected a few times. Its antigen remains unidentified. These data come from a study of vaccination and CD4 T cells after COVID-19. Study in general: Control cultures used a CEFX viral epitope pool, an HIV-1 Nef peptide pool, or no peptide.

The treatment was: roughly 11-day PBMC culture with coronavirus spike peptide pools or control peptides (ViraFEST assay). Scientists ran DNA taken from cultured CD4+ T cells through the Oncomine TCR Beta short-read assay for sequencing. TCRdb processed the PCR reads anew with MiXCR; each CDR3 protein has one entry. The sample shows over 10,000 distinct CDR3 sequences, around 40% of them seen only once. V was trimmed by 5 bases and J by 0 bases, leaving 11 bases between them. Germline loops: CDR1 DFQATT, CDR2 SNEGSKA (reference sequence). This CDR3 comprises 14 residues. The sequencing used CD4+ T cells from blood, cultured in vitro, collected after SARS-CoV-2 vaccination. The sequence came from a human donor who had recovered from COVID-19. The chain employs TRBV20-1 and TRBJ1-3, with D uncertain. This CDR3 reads CSAARSSSGNTIYF. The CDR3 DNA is TGCAGTGCTGCTAGATCGAGCTCTGGAAACACCATATATTTT.